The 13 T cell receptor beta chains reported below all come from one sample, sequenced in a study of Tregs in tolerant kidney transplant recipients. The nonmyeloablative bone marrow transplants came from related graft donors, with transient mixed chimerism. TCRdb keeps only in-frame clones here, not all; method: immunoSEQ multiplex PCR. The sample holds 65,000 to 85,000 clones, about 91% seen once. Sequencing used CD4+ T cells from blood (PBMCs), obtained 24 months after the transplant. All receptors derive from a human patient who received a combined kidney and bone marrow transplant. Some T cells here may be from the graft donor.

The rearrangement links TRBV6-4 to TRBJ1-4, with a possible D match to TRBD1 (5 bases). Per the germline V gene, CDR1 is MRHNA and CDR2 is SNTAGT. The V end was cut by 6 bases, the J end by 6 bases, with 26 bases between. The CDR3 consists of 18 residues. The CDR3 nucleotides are TGTGCCAGCAGCCCCGGGACGGGGGGGGGAGGCAGGGATGAAAAACTGTTTTTT. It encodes CASSPGTGGGGRDEKLFF.

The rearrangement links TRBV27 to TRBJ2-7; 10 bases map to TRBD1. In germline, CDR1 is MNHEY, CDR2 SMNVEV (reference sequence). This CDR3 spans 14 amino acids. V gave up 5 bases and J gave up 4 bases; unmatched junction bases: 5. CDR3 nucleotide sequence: TGTGCCAGCAGTGGACAGGGGGGGACGTACGAGCAGTACTTC. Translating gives CASSGQGGTYEQYF.

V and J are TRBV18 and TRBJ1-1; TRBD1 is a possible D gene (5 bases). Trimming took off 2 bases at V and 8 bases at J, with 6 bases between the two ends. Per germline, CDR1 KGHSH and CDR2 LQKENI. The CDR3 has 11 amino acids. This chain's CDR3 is CASSPGAEAFF. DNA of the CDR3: TGTGCCAGCTCACCAGGGGCCGAAGCTTTCTTT.

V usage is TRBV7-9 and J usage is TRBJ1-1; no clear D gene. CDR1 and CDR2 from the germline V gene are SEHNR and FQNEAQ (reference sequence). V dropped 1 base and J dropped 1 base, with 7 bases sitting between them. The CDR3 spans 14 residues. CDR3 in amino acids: CASSLVPENTEAFF. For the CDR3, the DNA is TGTGCCAGCAGCTTAGTCCCAGAGAACACTGAAGCTTTCTTT. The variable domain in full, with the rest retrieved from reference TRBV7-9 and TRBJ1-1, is DTGVSQNPRHKITKRGQNVTFRCDPISEHNRLYWYRQTLGQGPEFLTYFQNEAQLEKSRLLSDRFSAERPKGSFSTLEIQRTEQGDSAMYLCASSLVPENTEAFFGQGTRLTVV.

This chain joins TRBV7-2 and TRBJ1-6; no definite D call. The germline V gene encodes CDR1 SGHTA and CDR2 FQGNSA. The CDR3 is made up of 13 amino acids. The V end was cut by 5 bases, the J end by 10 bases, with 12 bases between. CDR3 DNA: TGTGCCAGCAGCCCGTTCGAGGGCTCACCCCTCCACTTT. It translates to CASSPFEGSPLHF.

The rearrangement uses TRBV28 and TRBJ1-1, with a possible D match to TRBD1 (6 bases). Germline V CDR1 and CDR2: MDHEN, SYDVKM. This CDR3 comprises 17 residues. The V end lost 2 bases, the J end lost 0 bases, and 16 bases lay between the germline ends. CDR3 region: CASSLHRGGLMNTEAFF. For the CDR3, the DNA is TGTGCCAGCAGTTTACACCGGGGGGGGCTCATGAACACTGAAGCTTTCTTT. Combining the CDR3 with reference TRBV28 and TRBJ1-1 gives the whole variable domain DVKVTQSSRYLVKRTGEKVFLECVQDMDHENMFWYRQDPGLGLRLIYFSYDVKMKEKGDIPEGYSVSREKKERFSLILESASTNQTSMYLCASSLHRGGLMNTEAFFGQGTRLTVV.

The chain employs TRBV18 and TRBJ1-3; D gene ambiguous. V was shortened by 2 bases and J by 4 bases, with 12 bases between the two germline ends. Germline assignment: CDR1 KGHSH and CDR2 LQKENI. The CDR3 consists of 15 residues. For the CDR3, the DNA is TGTGCCAGCTCACCATTCGAAGGGAGAGGAAACACCATATATTTT. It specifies CASSPFEGRGNTIYF. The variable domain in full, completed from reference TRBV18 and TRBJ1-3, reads NAGVMQNPRHLVRRRGQEARLRCSPMKGHSHVYWYRQLPEEGLKFMVYLQKENIIDESGMPKERFSAEFPKEGPSILRIQQVVRGDSAAYFCASSPFEGRGNTIYFGEGSWLTVV.

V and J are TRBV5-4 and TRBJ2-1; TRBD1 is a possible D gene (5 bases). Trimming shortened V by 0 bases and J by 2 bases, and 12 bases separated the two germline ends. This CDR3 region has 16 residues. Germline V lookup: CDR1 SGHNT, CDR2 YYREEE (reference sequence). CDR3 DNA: TGTGCCAGCAGCTTGGGAGGCCAAGGGGCCTACAATGAGCAGTTCTTC. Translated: CASSLGGQGAYNEQFF.

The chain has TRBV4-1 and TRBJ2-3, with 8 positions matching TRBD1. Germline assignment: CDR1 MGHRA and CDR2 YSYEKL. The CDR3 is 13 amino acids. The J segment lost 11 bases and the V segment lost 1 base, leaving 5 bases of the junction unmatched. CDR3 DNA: TGCGCCAGCAGCCAAGTGGGGGACAGGCTGCAGTATTTT. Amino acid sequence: CASSQVGDRLQYF.

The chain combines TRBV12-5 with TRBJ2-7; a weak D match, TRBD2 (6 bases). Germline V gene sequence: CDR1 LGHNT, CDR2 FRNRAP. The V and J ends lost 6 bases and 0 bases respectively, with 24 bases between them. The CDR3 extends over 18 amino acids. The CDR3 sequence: CASGIGRSGPWNSYEQYF. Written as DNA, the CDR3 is TGTGCTAGTGGAATTGGGAGGTCGGGGCCTTGGAACTCCTACGAGCAGTACTTC.

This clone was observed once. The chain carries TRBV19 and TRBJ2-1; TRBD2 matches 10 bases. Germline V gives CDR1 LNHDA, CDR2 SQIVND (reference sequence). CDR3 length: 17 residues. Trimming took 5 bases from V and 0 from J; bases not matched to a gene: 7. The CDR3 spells CASSSNSGRTSYNEQFF. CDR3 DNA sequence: TGTGCCAGTAGTTCCAATAGCGGGAGGACCTCCTACAATGAGCAGTTCTTC. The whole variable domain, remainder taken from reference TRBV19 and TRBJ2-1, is DGGITQSPKYLFRKEGQNVTLSCEQNLNHDAMYWYRQDPGQGLRLIYYSQIVNDFQKGDIAEGYSVSREKKESFPLTVTSAQKNPTAFYLCASSSNSGRTSYNEQFFGPGTRLTVL.

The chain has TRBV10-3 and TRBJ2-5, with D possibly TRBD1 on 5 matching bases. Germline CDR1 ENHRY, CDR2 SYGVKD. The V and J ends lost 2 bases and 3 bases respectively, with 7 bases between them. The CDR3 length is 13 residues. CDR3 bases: TGTGCCATCAGTGAGAAGGGGAAAGAGACCCAGTACTTC. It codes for CAISEKGKETQYF.

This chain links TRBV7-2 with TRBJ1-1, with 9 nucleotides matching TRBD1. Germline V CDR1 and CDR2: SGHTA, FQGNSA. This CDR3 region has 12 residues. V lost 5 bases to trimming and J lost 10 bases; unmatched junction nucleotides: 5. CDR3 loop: CASSTTGGPAFF. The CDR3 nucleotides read TGTGCCAGCAGCACAACAGGGGGCCCAGCTTTCTTT. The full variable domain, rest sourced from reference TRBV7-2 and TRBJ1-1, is GAGVSQSPSNKVTEKGKDVELRCDPISGHTALYWYRQSLGQGLEFLIYFQGNSAPDKSGLPSDRFSAERTGGSVSTLTIQRTQQEDSAVYLCASSTTGGPAFFGQGTRLTVV.